The 2 T cell receptor beta chains in this list originate from one sample, sequenced in a study of PD-1 blockade in mismatch repair-deficient tumors. The repertoire was sequenced with immunoSEQ multiplex PCR; TCRdb's copy has only in-frame clones and lacks some. This sample has approximately 80,000 clones; roughly 80% occur once, and the top ten carry roughly 6%. Sequenced material: peripheral blood, taken 44 weeks after starting pembrolizumab. These receptors were taken from an adult with mismatch repair-deficient cancer.

J is TRBJ2-1 and V is TRBV29-1; unclear D gene. CDR1 is SQVTM and CDR2 is ANQGSEA in the germline V gene. The CDR3 sequence is 12 residues long. Trimming took 1 base from V and 9 from J, leaving 10 bases between them. CDR3 in DNA: TGCAGCGTTGAAGGCAGCACAACTGAGCAGTTCTTC. As protein: CSVEGSTTEQFF.

The CDR3 DNA follows: TGTGCCAGCAGTTCATGGGGCGATGCCCGAGGAAACACCATATATTTT. It is translated as CASSSWGDARGNTIYF. The chain joins TRBV7-8 to TRBJ1-3; D possibly corresponds to TRBD1 (5 bases). Germline V lookup: CDR1 SGHVS, CDR2 FQNEAQ. Trimming left V 6 bases short and J 4 bases short, with 19 bases between. This CDR3 contains 16 residues.